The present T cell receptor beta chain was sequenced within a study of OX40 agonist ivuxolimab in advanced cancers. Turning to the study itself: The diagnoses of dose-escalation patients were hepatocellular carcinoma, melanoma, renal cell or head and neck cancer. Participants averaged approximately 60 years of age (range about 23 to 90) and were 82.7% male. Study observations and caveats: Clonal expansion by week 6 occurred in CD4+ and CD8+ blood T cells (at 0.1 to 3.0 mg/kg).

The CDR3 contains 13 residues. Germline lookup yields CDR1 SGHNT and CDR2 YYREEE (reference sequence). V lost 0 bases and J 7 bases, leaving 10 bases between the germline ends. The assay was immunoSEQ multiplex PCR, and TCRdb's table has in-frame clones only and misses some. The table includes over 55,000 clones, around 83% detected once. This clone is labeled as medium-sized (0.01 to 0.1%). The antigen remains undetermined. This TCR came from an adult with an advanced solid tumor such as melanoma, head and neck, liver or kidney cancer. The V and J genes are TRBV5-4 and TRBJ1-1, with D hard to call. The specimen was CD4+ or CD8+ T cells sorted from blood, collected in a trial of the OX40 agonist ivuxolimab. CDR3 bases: TGTGCCAGCAGCTTGGACGGAACGGGTGAAGCTTTCTTT. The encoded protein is CASSLDGTGEAFF.